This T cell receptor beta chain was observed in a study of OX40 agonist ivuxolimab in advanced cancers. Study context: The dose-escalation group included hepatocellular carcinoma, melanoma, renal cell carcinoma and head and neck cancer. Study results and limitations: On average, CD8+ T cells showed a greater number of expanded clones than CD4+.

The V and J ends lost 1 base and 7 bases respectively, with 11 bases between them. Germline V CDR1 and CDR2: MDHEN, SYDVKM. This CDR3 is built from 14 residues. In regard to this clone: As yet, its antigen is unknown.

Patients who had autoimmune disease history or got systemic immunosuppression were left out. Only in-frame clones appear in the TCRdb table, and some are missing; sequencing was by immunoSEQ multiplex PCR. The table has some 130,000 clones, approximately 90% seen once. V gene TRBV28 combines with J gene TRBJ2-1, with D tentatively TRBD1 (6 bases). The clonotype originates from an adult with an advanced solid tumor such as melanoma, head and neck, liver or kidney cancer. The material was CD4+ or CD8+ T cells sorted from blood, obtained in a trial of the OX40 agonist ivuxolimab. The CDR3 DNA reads TGTGCCAGCAGTTTATCGAATACAGGGAATGAGCAGTTCTTC. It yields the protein CASSLSNTGNEQFF.